The present T cell receptor beta chain was sequenced within a study of blood T cell repertoires in COVID-19. Study background: The cDNA or gDNA used as material had been derived from T cells, B-cell-depleted T cells, or PBMCs.

The germline gives CDR1 ENHRY, CDR2 SYGVKD. CDR3 length equals 14 residues. V shed 3 bases and J shed 1 base, with 9 bases lying between them. Assay: immunoSEQ multiplex PCR; the TCRdb copy retains only in-frame clones and omits some. The table has 150,000 to 180,000 clones, less than 95% seen once. This clone was counted a single time. The chain recombines TRBV10-3 with TRBJ1-1, with D maybe TRBD1 (6 bases). This receptor was identified in a man aged 50-59 years with acute or convalescent COVID-19. The sequenced material came from peripheral blood. CDR3 coding DNA: TGTGCCATCAGTGAAGGGGGGGCGAACACTGAAGCTTTCTTT. Translation gives CAISEGGANTEAFF.